One sample yielded the 26 T cell receptor beta chains listed below, sequenced in a study of OX40 agonist ivuxolimab in advanced cancers. Assay used: immunoSEQ multiplex PCR; TCRdb lists only in-frame clones, some missing. The sample consists of about 22,000 clones, around four fifths of them appearing once. Sequenced here: CD4+ or CD8+ T cells sorted from blood, sampled in a trial of the OX40 agonist ivuxolimab. These receptors were collected from an adult with an advanced solid tumor such as melanoma, head and neck, liver or kidney cancer.

CDR3 coding DNA: TGTGCCAGCAGCTCGGAATGGCGGAGCGGGAGCACCGGGGAGCTGTTTTTT. This translates into CASSSEWRSGSTGELFF. The genes are TRBV11-3 and TRBJ2-2; the match to TRBD2 covers 8 bases. The J segment lost 4 bases and the V segment lost 4 bases, leaving 11 bases of the junction unmatched. The CDR3 is 17 amino acids. Germline V gene lookup returns CDR1 SGHNT and CDR2 YENEEA.

The chain recombines TRBV27 with TRBJ2-7; no clear D gene. Germline V CDR1 and CDR2: MNHEY, SMNVEV (reference sequence). The CDR3 consists of 14 residues. V lost 1 base, J lost 4 bases, and 11 bases lay in between. DNA for the CDR3: TGTGCCAGCAGTTTATGGGGTTCGTCGTACGAGCAGTACTTC. Translated, it gives CASSLWGSSYEQYF.

CDR3 sequence (DNA): TGTGCCAGCAGTTTAGGGACAGGGAACACTGAAGCTTTCTTT. As protein: CASSLGTGNTEAFF. This chain uses TRBV28 with TRBJ1-1; 8 nucleotides match TRBD1. Trimming cost V 2 bases and J 1 base; bases outside gene matches: 0. The CDR3 is made up of 14 amino acids. CDR1 MDHEN and CDR2 SYDVKM come from the germline V gene. Based on the CDR3 plus reference TRBV28 and TRBJ1-1, the full variable domain is DVKVTQSSRYLVKRTGEKVFLECVQDMDHENMFWYRQDPGLGLRLIYFSYDVKMKEKGDIPEGYSVSREKKERFSLILESASTNQTSMYLCASSLGTGNTEAFFGQGTRLTVV.

The V and J genes are TRBV7-6 and TRBJ2-5; TRBD1 agrees at 8 bases. The CDR3 runs 16 residues. V dropped 3 bases and J dropped 5; count of bases not matched to a gene: 11. From germline, CDR1 is SGHVS and CDR2 FNYEAQ. The CDR3 region is CASSFPGQGLAETQYF. The CDR3 DNA is TGTGCCAGCAGCTTCCCAGGACAGGGCCTAGCTGAGACCCAGTACTTC.

This chain joins TRBV19 and TRBJ1-1; no clear D. V was pared by 6 bases and J by 1 base, with 27 bases between. Germline V gene data show CDR1 as LNHDA and CDR2 as SQIVND (reference sequence). The CDR3 length is 19 residues. CDR3 bases: TGTGCCAGTAGCGCCTTGGAGGGTGTCGGTTTAAGCCAGAACACTGAAGCTTTCTTT. Translating gives CASSALEGVGLSQNTEAFF.

V gene TRBV7-3 combines with J gene TRBJ1-5, with 7 positions matching TRBD1. CDR3 length: 23 amino acids. CDR1 is SGHTA and CDR2 is FQGTGA in the germline V gene. Trimming removed 1 base from V and 0 bases from J; junction bases left unmatched: 24. CDR3 sequence (DNA): TGTGCCAGCAGCTTAATGCTCTATCTTAGATACCAACAGGGGATAGATAGCAATCAGCCCCAGCATTTT. Its translation: CASSLMLYLRYQQGIDSNQPQHF.

V is TRBV7-3 and J is TRBJ2-4, with TRBD2 matching 7 bases. The V segment lost 5 bases and the J segment 7 bases; nucleotides outside the gene matches: 5. Per germline, CDR1 SGHTA and CDR2 FQGTGA. CDR3 length: 13 amino acids. CDR3 loop: CASSPGDYNIQYF. CDR3 in DNA: TGTGCCAGCAGCCCCGGGGACTATAACATTCAGTACTTC.

The CDR3 spells CASSPGASDSYEQYF. The CDR3 DNA follows: TGTGCCAGCAGCCCCGGGGCTAGCGACTCCTACGAGCAGTACTTC. V is TRBV11-2 and J is TRBJ2-7; weak D call: TRBD2 (6 bases). Trimming left V 5 bases short and J 0 bases short, with 14 bases between. Germline CDR1 reads SGHAT; CDR2 reads FQNNGV. This CDR3 spans 15 amino acids. Full variable domain (outside the CDR3, taken from reference TRBV11-2 and TRBJ2-7): EAGVAQSPRYKIIEKRQSVAFWCNPISGHATLYWYQQILGQGPKLLIQFQNNGVVDDSQLPKDRFSAERLKGVDSTLKIQPAKLEDSAVYLCASSPGASDSYEQYFGPGTRLTVT.

This chain connects TRBV7-3 to TRBJ2-6; 9 nucleotides agree with TRBD1. The CDR3 length is 22 residues. With 2 bases clipped from V and 2 bases from J, the junction kept 19 bases outside the gene matches. CDR1 and CDR2 from the germline V gene are SGHTA and FQGTGA. In DNA, the CDR3 is TGTGCCAGCAGCTTACCTTACCTGCCGGAGGACAGGGGAAAGCCTGGGGCCAACGTCCTGACTTTC. It codes for CASSLPYLPEDRGKPGANVLTF.

V and J are TRBV21-1 and TRBJ2-3; TRBD1, the table's D call, lacks a check against the DNA. TRBV21-1 constitutes a pseudogene. The CDR3 is 18 amino acids. The CDR3 DNA sequence: TGTGCCAGCAGCAAAGAGGGGTCGTCCAGGGGTAAGACAGATACGCAGTATTTT. Its translation: CASSKEGSSRGKTDTQYF.

This sequence joins TRBV6-5 and TRBJ2-2; a possible D gene is TRBD2 (6 bases). This CDR3 comprises 12 residues. CDR1 is MNHEY, CDR2 SVGAGI, per germline. The germline V and J ends were trimmed by 6 bases and 7 bases, with 9 bases remaining between them. CDR3 bases: TGTGCCAGCAGCCTGGGGGGCGGGGAGCTGTTTTTT. Its translation is CASSLGGGELFF.

V gene TRBV4-1 combines with J gene TRBJ1-1; 7 nucleotides match TRBD1. Germline assignment: CDR1 MGHRA and CDR2 YSYEKL. The CDR3 runs to 13 residues. V dropped 1 base and J dropped 7; count of bases not matched to a gene: 3. Here the CDR3 reads CASSQGQGSEAFF. The DNA for the CDR3 is TGCGCCAGCAGCCAAGGACAGGGTAGTGAAGCTTTCTTT.

CDR3 nucleotide sequence: TGTGCTAGTGGTTTGGACGGAACCTACAATGAGCAGTTCTTC. Translated: CASGLDGTYNEQFF. The chain has TRBV12-5 and TRBJ2-1, with D hard to call. V was pared by 1 base and J by 2 bases, with 6 bases between. The germline gives CDR1 LGHNT, CDR2 FRNRAP. The CDR3 is 14 amino acids.

The chain joins TRBV10-2 to TRBJ2-3; D is perhaps TRBD1 (6 bases). Germline CDR1 WSHSY, CDR2 SAAADI. This CDR3 has 14 amino acids. V gave up 3 bases and J gave up 3 bases, with 10 bases separating them. The CDR3 region is CASSEQQGTDTQYF. As DNA, the CDR3 is TGCGCCAGCAGTGAACAACAGGGAACAGATACGCAGTATTTT.

J is TRBJ2-2 and V is TRBV11-3; 10 nucleotides agree with TRBD2. V gave up 5 bases and J gave up 1 base; unmatched junction bases: 4. The CDR3 sequence is 16 residues long. The germline CDR1 and CDR2 sequences are SGHNT and YENEEA. This CDR3 is CASSPRLAGNTGELFF. The CDR3 DNA sequence: TGTGCCAGCAGCCCGCGACTAGCGGGGAACACCGGGGAGCTGTTTTTT.

The chain carries TRBV30 and TRBJ2-7; no clear D gene. V was trimmed by 3 bases and J by 2 bases, leaving 11 bases between them. The germline CDR1 and CDR2 sequences are GTSNPN and SVGIG (reference sequence). There are 13 residues in the CDR3. The CDR3 nucleotides read TGTGCCTGGAGCCAGGACCGGCCCTACGAGCAGTACTTC. Translating gives CAWSQDRPYEQYF. The whole variable domain, remainder taken from reference TRBV30 and TRBJ2-7, is SQTIHQWPATLVQPVGSPLSLECTVEGTSNPNLYWYRQAAGRGLQLLFYSVGIGQISSEVPQNLSASRPQDRQFILSSKKLLLSDSGFYLCAWSQDRPYEQYFGPGTRLTVT.

This rearrangement joins TRBV6-5 to TRBJ2-5, with D perhaps matching TRBD1 (6 bases). The germline gives CDR1 MNHEY, CDR2 SVGAGI. The V and J ends lost 2 bases and 1 base respectively, with 11 bases between them. This CDR3 contains 15 residues. CDR3 nucleotide sequence: TGTGCCAGCAGTTACAGTGGGGGCCTCCAAGAGACCCAGTACTTC. It specifies CASSYSGGLQETQYF.

The V and J genes are TRBV7-9 and TRBJ2-7; D is ambiguous. The CDR3 spans 13 residues. Germline CDR1 reads SEHNR; CDR2 reads FQNEAQ (reference sequence). Trimming stripped 4 bases from V and 4 bases from J, with 11 bases between. Here the CDR3 reads CASSSAVTYEQYF. Here the CDR3 DNA reads TGTGCCAGCAGCTCCGCCGTGACATACGAGCAGTACTTC.

This clone was seen just once. This rearrangement joins TRBV6-5 to TRBJ2-7, with D hard to call. Trimming removed 0 bases at V and 9 bases at J, with 12 bases between. CDR1 is MNHEY and CDR2 is SVGAGI in the germline V gene. The CDR3 contains 13 residues. The CDR3 nucleotides are TGTGCCAGCAGTTACTCATCGGCCTCAGTGCAGTACTTC. As protein: CASSYSSASVQYF.

The V call is TRBV27, the J call TRBJ2-5; 10 nucleotides align to TRBD2. This CDR3 is built from 15 residues. V was clipped by 2 bases and J by 5 bases; unmatched bases: 5. Germline loops: CDR1 MNHEY, CDR2 SMNVEV (reference sequence). The CDR3 region has the DNA TGTGCCAGCAGTTTACTAGCGGGAGTCGGGGAGACCCAGTACTTC. It is translated as CASSLLAGVGETQYF.

The genes are TRBV6-5 and TRBJ1-1; D possibly corresponds to TRBD1 (5 bases). The V end lost 1 base, the J end lost 1 base, and 7 bases lay between the germline ends. Per germline, CDR1 MNHEY and CDR2 SVGAGI. The CDR3 covers 14 residues. The CDR3, as DNA: TGTGCCAGCAGTTACTTTACAGGGAACACTGAAGCTTTCTTT. This codes for CASSYFTGNTEAFF.

The chain links TRBV7-8 to TRBJ2-3; D might be TRBD2 (5 bases). Germline V gene sequence: CDR1 SGHVS, CDR2 FQNEAQ. CDR3 size: 16 residues. Trimming left V 5 bases short and J 1 base short, with 16 bases between. CDR3 coding DNA: TGTGCCAGCAGCGTAGGTGGGCGGGTGCGCACAGATACGCAGTATTTT. It is translated as CASSVGGRVRTDTQYF.

The gene calls are TRBV5-6 and TRBJ1-2; D gene uncertain. The CDR3 extends over 14 amino acids. Trimming left V 0 bases short and J 1 base short, with 7 bases between. Looked up from germline, CDR1 is SGHDT and CDR2 is YYEEEE. The CDR3 sequence: CASSLGRNNYGYTF. DNA for the CDR3: TGTGCCAGCAGCTTGGGACGGAATAACTATGGCTACACCTTC.

The chain joins TRBV19 to TRBJ2-7, with D possibly matching TRBD1 (5 bases). Between the trimmed V and J ends, which lost 6 bases and 4 bases, there was a span of 13 bases. Germline V gene lookup returns CDR1 LNHDA and CDR2 SQIVND (reference sequence). This CDR3 spans 13 amino acids. CDR3 loop: CASRGQGQYEQYF. The CDR3 DNA sequence: TGTGCCAGTAGGGGGCAGGGCCAGTACGAGCAGTACTTC.

The chain combines TRBV5-5 with TRBJ2-7; possible D gene TRBD2, 5 bases. The V end was cut by 5 bases, the J end by 6 bases, with 12 bases between. The germline gives CDR1 SGHKS, CDR2 YYEKEE (reference sequence). This CDR3 has 12 residues. The CDR3 nucleotides read TGTGCCAGCAGGCCCAGCGGCGGCGAGCAGTACTTC. It specifies CASRPSGGEQYF.

The chain employs TRBV28 and TRBJ2-7; D tentatively fits TRBD1 or TRBD2 (5 bases each). The V gene's germline CDR1 is MDHEN and CDR2 SYDVKM. V was trimmed by 2 bases and J by 4 bases, leaving 12 bases between them. This CDR3 is built from 14 residues. The CDR3 DNA is TGTGCCAGCAGTTTACGGGGCGGAGCGTACGAGCAGTACTTC. Translation gives CASSLRGGAYEQYF.